This T cell receptor beta chain originates from a study of blood T cell repertoires in COVID-19. Whole-study context: The United States, Italy and Spain were the sources of the acute and convalescent COVID-19 samples. Nucleic acid was either cDNA or gDNA, and it came from T cells, B-cell-depleted T cells, or PBMCs.

Patients of the Seattle cohort, enrolled during active infection, were followed longitudinally. In this sample, this clone turned up a few times. Original processing methods: Reference gene primer amplification in the assay estimated nucleated cell counts. Sequencing used immunoSEQ multiplex PCR; TCRdb keeps in-frame clones, though not all of them. That table gives V, J and clone size, and the DNA gave D and trimming. The table has 89,000 or so clones, roughly 90% seen once. The CDR3 has 17 amino acids. Germline assignment: CDR1 SGDLS and CDR2 YYNGEE. Trimming left V 0 bases short and J 1 base short, with 16 bases between.

The sequence came from a man aged 45 to 65 with COVID-19, enrolled during active disease. The chain combines TRBV9 with TRBJ1-1, with D possibly being TRBD1 (6 bases). What was sequenced was peripheral blood. The CDR3 bases are TGTGCCAGCAGCGTAGAATCGACAGGACCTCGGAACACTGAAGCTTTCTTT. Residues: CASSVESTGPRNTEAFF.